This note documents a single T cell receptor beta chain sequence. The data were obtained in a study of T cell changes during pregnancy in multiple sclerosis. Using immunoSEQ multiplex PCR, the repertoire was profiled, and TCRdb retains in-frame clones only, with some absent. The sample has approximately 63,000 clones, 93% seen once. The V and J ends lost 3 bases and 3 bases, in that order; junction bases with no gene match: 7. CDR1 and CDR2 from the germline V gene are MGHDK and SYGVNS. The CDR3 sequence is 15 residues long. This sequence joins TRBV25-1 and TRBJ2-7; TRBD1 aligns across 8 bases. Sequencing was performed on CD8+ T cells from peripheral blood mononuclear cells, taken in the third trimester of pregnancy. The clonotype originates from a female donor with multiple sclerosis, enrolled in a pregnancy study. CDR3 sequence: CASSDWAGGFYEQYF. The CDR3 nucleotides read TGTGCCAGCAGTGATTGGGCAGGGGGCTTCTACGAGCAGTACTTC.